This T cell receptor (beta chain) originates from a study of blood T cell repertoires in COVID-19. About the study: The United States, Italy and Spain supplied acute and convalescent COVID-19 samples.

Assay: immunoSEQ multiplex PCR; the TCRdb copy retains only in-frame clones and omits some. Seen here are about 58,000 clones, around nine tenths observed once, and the top ten hold 13% to 15%. Germline CDR1 reads LGHNA; CDR2 reads YSLEER. V was cut by 5 bases and J by 4 bases, with 12 bases left in between. The CDR3 is made up of 15 amino acids. The rearrangement uses TRBV4-3 and TRBJ1-6; no clear D. The sequencing input was peripheral blood. The sequence came from a woman aged 60-75 years with active COVID-19. This CDR3 is CASSSGQNYNSPLHF. CDR3 in DNA: TGCGCCAGCAGCAGTGGGCAGAATTATAATTCACCCCTCCACTTT.